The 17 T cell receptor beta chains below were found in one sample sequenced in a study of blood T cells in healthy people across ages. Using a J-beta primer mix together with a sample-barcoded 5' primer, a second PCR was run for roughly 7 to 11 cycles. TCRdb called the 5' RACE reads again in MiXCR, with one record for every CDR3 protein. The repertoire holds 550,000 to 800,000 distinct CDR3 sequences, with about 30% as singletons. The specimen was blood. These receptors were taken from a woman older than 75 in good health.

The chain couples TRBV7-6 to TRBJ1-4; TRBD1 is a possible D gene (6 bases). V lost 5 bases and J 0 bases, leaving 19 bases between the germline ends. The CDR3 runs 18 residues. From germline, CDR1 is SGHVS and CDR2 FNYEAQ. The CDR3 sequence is CASSLAGPGEATNEKLFF. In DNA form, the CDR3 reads TGTGCCAGCAGCCTTGCGGGGCCAGGGGAAGCAACTAATGAAAAACTGTTTTTT.

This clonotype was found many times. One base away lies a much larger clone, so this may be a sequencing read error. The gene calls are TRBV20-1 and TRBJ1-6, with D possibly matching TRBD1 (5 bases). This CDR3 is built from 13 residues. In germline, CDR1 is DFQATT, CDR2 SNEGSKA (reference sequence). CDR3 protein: CSARQGFNSPRHF. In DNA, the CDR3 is TGCAGTGCTAGACAGGGTTTTAATTCACCCCGCCACTTT.

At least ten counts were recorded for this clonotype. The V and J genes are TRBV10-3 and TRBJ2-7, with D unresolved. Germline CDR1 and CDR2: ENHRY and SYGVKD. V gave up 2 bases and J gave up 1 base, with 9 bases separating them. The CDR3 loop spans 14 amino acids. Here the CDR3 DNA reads TGTGCCATCAGTGAGACGACTGGGTCCTACGAGCAGTACTTC. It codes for CAISETTGSYEQYF.

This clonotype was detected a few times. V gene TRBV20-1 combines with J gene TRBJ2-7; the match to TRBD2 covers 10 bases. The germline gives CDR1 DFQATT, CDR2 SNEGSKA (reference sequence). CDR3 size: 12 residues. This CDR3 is CSPAGGPYEQYF. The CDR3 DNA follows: TGCAGCCCAGCGGGGGGGCCCTACGAGCAGTACTTC.

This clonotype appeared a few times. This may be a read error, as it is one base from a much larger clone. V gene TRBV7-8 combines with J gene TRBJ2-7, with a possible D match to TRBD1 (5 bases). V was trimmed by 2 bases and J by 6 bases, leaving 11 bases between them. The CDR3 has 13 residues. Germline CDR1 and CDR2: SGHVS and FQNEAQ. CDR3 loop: CASSLTRQGEQYF. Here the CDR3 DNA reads TGTGCCAGCAGCTTAACCCGCCAGGGCGAGCAGTACTTC.

CDR3 in amino acids: CASSPQRTDTQYF. The CDR3 coding sequence is TGCGCCAGCAGCCCCCAGCGCACAGATACGCAGTATTTT. The chain employs TRBV5-1 and TRBJ2-3; D is unresolved. The CDR3 sequence is 13 residues long. Per germline, CDR1 SGHRS and CDR2 YFSETQ. V lost 4 bases and J 1 base, leaving 7 bases between the germline ends.

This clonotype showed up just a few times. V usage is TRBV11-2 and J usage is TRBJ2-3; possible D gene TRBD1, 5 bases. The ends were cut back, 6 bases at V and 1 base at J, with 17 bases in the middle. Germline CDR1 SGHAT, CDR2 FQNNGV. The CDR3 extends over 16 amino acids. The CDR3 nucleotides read TGTGCCAGCAGGCAAGAGACAGCCTTCCGCACAGATACGCAGTATTTT. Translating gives CASRQETAFRTDTQYF.

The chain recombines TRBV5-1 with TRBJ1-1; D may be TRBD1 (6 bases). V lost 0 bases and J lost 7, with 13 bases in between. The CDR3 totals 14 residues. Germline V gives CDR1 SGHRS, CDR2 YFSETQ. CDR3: CASSLGGGRSEAFF. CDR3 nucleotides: TGCGCCAGCAGCTTGGGAGGGGGGAGAAGTGAAGCTTTCTTT.

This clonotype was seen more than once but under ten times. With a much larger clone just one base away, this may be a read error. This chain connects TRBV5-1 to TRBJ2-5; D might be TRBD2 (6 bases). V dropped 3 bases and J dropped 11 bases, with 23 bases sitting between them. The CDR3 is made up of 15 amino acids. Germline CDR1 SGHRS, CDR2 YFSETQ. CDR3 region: CASSSVAEVYNEQYF. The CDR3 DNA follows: TGCGCCAGCAGCTCCGTAGCGGAGGTCTACAATGAGCAGTACTTC.

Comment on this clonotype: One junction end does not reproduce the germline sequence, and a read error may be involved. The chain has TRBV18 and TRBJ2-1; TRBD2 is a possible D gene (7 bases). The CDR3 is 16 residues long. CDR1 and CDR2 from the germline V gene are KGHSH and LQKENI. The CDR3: CAGSPPRGGDYNKQFF. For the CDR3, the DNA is TGTGCCGGCTCACCACCGAGGGGGGGAGACTACAATAAGCAGTTCTTC.

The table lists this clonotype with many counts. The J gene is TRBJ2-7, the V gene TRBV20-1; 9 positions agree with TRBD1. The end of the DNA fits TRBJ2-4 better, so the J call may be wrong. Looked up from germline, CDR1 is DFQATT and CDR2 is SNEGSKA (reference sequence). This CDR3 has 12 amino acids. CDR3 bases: TGCAGTGCTTCCGGGACAGGGAACATTCAGTACTTC. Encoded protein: CSASGTGNIQYF.

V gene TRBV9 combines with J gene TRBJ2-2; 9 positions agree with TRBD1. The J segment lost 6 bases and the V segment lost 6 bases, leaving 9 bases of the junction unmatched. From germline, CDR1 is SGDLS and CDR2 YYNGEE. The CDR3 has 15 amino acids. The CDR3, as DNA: TGTGCCAGCACCCCGGGACAGGGATCAGCCGGGGAGCTGTTTTTT. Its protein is CASTPGQGSAGELFF.

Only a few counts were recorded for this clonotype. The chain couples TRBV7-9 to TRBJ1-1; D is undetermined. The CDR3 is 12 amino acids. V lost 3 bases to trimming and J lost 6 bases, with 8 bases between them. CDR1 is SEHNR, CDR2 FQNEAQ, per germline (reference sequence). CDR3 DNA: TGTGCCAGCAGCTTGACAATATCTGAAGCTTTCTTT. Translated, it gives CASSLTISEAFF.

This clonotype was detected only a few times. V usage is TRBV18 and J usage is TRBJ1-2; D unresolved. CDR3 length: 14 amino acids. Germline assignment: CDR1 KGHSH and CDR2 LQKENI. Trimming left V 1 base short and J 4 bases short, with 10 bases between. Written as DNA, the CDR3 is TGTGCCAGCTCACCACAGGAAGCGGCCTATGGCTACACCTTC. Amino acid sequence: CASSPQEAAYGYTF.

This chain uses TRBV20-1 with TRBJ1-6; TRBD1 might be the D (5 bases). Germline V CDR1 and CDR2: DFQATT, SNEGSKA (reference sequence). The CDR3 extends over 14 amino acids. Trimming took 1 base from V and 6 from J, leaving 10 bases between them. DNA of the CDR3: TGCAGTGCTAGAGCGCAGGGACCTAATTCACCCCTCCACTTT. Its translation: CSARAQGPNSPLHF.

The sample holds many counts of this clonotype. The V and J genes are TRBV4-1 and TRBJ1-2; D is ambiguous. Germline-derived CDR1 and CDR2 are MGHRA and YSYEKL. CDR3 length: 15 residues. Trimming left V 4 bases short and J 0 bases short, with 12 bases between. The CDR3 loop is CASSPPGRPNYGYTF. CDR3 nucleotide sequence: TGCGCCAGCAGCCCCCCCGGGAGACCTAACTATGGCTACACCTTC.

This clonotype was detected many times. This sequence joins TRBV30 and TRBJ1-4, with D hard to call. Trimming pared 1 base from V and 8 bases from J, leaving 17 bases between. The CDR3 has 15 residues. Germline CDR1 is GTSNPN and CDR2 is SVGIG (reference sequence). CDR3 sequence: CAWSARLSRGEKLFF. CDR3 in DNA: TGTGCCTGGAGTGCCCGACTCTCAAGAGGGGAAAAACTGTTTTTT.